The rows below give T cell receptor beta chains drawn from one sample of a study of T cells in Graves' hyperthyroidism and ophthalmopathy. TCRdb re-derived calls from the multiplex PCR reads in MiXCR, one entry per CDR3 protein. There are 380,000 or so distinct CDR3 sequences in the sample; roughly 13% occur only once, and around 20% lies in the top ten. Source material: blood. The receptors were gathered from a man aged 30 to 39 with Graves' hyperthyroidism that later progressed to Graves' ophthalmopathy. The CDR3 runs from the conserved cysteine through the conserved F or W. D genes are given only for firm matches. Some rows have no size entry. The others give once, few or many, or a class for an expanded clone.

clone_size	v_call	d_call	j_call	cdr3_nt	cdr3_aa
many	TRBV18	-	TRBJ1-1	TGTGCCAGCTCACCACCTCGTGCCTACACTGAAGCTTTCTTT	CASSPPRAYTEAFF
-	TRBV6-1	TRBD1	TRBJ2-3	TGTGTCAGCAGTGAGGACAGGGTGGATACGCAGTATTTT	CVSSEDRVDTQYF
few	TRBV29-1	-	TRBJ2-3	TGCAGCGTTGAGACAGGCACGAGCACAGATACGCAGTATTTT	CSVETGTSTDTQYF
many	TRBV3-1	-	TRBJ1-4	TGTGCCACCAGCAGGAGACAGACTAATGAAAAACTGTTTTTT	CATSRRQTNEKLFF
many	TRBV28	-	TRBJ1-4	TGTGCCAGCAGCAAACGGCCGGGGGGAAATGAAAAACTGTTTTTT	CASSKRPGGNEKLFF
once	TRBV5-1	TRBD1	TRBJ1-1	TGCGCCAGCAGCTTGGGGGACAGCTTCATGAACACTGAAGCTTTCTTT	CASSLGDSFMNTEAFF
many	TRBV5-1	-	TRBJ2-7	TGCGCCAGCAGCTCCGGACTCGAGCAGTACTTC	CASSSGLEQYF
-	TRBV2	-	TRBJ2-4	TGTGCCAGCAGCCTCAGGAACATTCAGTACTTC	CASSLRNIQYF
-	TRBV20-1	-	TRBJ1-5	TGCAGTGCTAAACTAACGGGACACTTCAATCAGCCCCAGCATTTT	CSAKLTGHFNQPQHF
many	TRBV12-3/TRBV12-4	-	TRBJ1-1	TGTGCCAGCAGTTCAAGGGTGGGCGACACTGAAGCTTTCTTT	CASSSRVGDTEAFF
few	TRBV9	TRBD1	TRBJ2-5	TGTGCCAGCAGCGCCCGACAGGGAAGAGGGACCCAGTACTTC	CASSARQGRGTQYF
few	TRBV7-2	TRBD2	TRBJ2-1	TGTGCCAGCAGCCACAGGACTAGCGGGGGGCCTTACAATGAGCAGTTCTTC	CASSHRTSGGPYNEQFF
-	TRBV19	TRBD1	TRBJ2-1	TGTGCCAGTAGTAGATTACCGGGACAGCAAAATGAGCAGTTCTTC	CASSRLPGQQNEQFF
many	TRBV11-3	TRBD1	TRBJ1-1	TGTGCCAGCAGCTTGGGACAGGCGACTGAAGCTTTCTTT	CASSLGQATEAFF
few	TRBV25-1	-	TRBJ1-3	TGTGCCAGCAGTGAACGGGTCTCTGGAAACACCATATATTTT	CASSERVSGNTIYF
few	TRBV3-1	-	TRBJ1-3	TGTGCCAGCAGCCTTGCACGGAGGGACACCATATATTTT	CASSLARRDTIYF
many	TRBV2	-	TRBJ1-6	TGTGCCAGCACCGGACAAGTTAATTCACCCCTCCACTTT	CASTGQVNSPLHF
-	TRBV4-1	-	TRBJ2-5	TGCGCCAGCAGCCAAGTCGGCTTTCAAGAGACCCAGTACTTC	CASSQVGFQETQYF
-	TRBV12-3/TRBV12-4	-	TRBJ2-6	TGTGCCAGCGTATCAGGGGCTGGGGCCAACGTCCTGACTTTC	CASVSGAGANVLTF
-	TRBV7-9	TRBD2	TRBJ2-1	TGTGCCAGCAGCTCAAAACTAGCGGGGGTGGACAATGAGCAGTTCTTC	CASSSKLAGVDNEQFF
many	TRBV5-1	-	TRBJ1-1	TGCGCCAGCAGCTTGGGGGGGCTGCGCACTGAAGCTTTCTTT	CASSLGGLRTEAFF
many	TRBV28	-	TRBJ1-2	TGTGCCAGCAGTTTATCATCTGGGCATGGCTACACCTTC	CASSLSSGHGYTF
many	TRBV6-1	-	TRBJ1-1	TGTGCCAGCAACTTCCGACAGGAGTACACTGAAGCTTTCTTT	CASNFRQEYTEAFF